This note documents a single TCR beta chain sequence. Antigen specificity is unknown. The data belong to a study of tumor and adjacent non-tumor tissue in lung cancer. About the study: Stage I to III disease affected ten to eleven men and a handful of women aged roughly 31 to 76.

No cell sorting was done before RNA was extracted from the tissue. TCRbeta libraries were built with three rounds of nested PCR, modified from ARM-PCR. TCRdb used MiXCR to reprocess the multiplex PCR reads, holding one entry per CDR3 protein. The table includes just over 200,000 distinct CDR3 sequences, 60% to 75% detected once. Study-wide results and caveats: TCR diversity was significantly greater in tumor than normal lung tissue. Top 100 clones took a larger repertoire share in normal lung. Higher tumor TCR diversity was associated with shorter survival.

This TCR was recovered from a man in his 60s with non-small cell lung cancer. The sequenced sample consisted of lung tumor tissue.

The CDR3 spells CASSGRSYNEQFF. CDR3 sequence (DNA): TGTGCCAGCTCGGGTAGGTCCTACAATGAGCAGTTCTTC. The chain recombines TRBV11-1 with TRBJ2-1, with D unclear. The CDR3 runs 13 residues. V was clipped by 8 bases and J by 1 base, with 9 bases between them. Germline V CDR1 and CDR2: SGHAT, FQDESV (reference sequence).